This passage covers 28 T cell receptor beta chains from one sample sequenced in a study of long-term antiretroviral therapy in people with HIV (dated 2022 in TCRdb). The immunoSEQ hsTCRB v3.0 assay was used at survey level resolution to sequence the TRB variable region. TCRdb holds this immuneACCESS table with in-frame rearrangements only. Some clones are missing; in checked studies, unresolved V genes explain under half, and the rest has no known cause. The sample table shows 25,000 to 30,000 clones, and approximately 87% are seen once. Roughly 4% of the sample belongs to the ten largest clones. Sequenced here: unsorted PBMCs, sampled 0.5 years after starting antiretroviral therapy. Receptors originate from a woman aged 18-29 years with HIV.

This chain joins TRBV27 and TRBJ2-3; D gene unclear. The germline V gene encodes CDR1 MNHEY and CDR2 SMNVEV (reference sequence). This CDR3 has 13 residues. V lost 2 bases and J lost 2, with 5 bases in between. CDR3 loop: CASSLAFTDTQYF. CDR3 nucleotides: TGTGCCAGCAGTTTAGCCTTCACAGATACGCAGTATTTT.

A few counts support this clone. The V call is TRBV9, the J call TRBJ2-3; D gene ambiguous. The CDR3 is made up of 16 amino acids. Per the germline V gene, CDR1 is SGDLS and CDR2 is YYNGEE. V was cut by 3 bases and J by 1 base, with 15 bases left in between. CDR3 loop: CASSDPRSGGTDTQYF. CDR3 coding DNA: TGTGCCAGCAGCGACCCAAGGTCCGGAGGCACAGATACGCAGTATTTT.

This clone is a singleton in its sample. This chain connects TRBV7-6 to TRBJ1-4; D is unresolved. V lost 1 base and J lost 3, with 15 bases in between. CDR1 and CDR2 from the germline V gene are SGHVS and FNYEAQ. This CDR3 has 17 residues. The CDR3 nucleotides read TGTGCCAGCAGCTTAGGCCCCTCGCGGGGTTCTAATGAAAAACTGTTTTTT. This translates into CASSLGPSRGSNEKLFF.

The chain employs TRBV28 and TRBJ2-7; 8 bases are shared with TRBD2. Trimming took 6 bases from V and 7 from J; bases not matched to a gene: 11. The CDR3 runs to 14 residues. Germline values: CDR1 MDHEN, CDR2 SYDVKM. CDR3: CASSNSGDASEQYF. The CDR3 bases are TGTGCCAGCAGCAATAGCGGGGACGCTTCGGAGCAGTACTTC.

This chain connects TRBV6-1 to TRBJ2-7, with TRBD2 matching over 7 bases. The germline gives CDR1 MNHNS, CDR2 SASEGT. J gave up 12 bases and V 5 bases, and 16 bases lay outside the gene matches. This CDR3 is built from 14 residues. CDR3 DNA: TGTGCCAGCAGTCCCGGCGGGGCTAGCGGCCTACTGTACTTC. It yields the protein CASSPGGASGLLYF.

The V call is TRBV28, the J call TRBJ2-4; the match to TRBD2 covers 10 bases. The germline V gene encodes CDR1 MDHEN and CDR2 SYDVKM. V shed 7 bases, J shed 6 bases, and the junction held 12 bases outside the gene matches. CDR3 length equals 16 residues. CDR3: CASTSRSSGSRNIQYF. The CDR3 DNA is TGTGCCAGCACCAGCAGGTCTAGCGGGAGTAGAAACATTCAGTACTTC.

CDR3: CASSPSRTAYEQYF. Here the CDR3 DNA reads TGTGCCAGCAGCCCTTCTCGGACAGCCTACGAGCAGTACTTC. This chain joins TRBV4-2 and TRBJ2-7, with D possibly TRBD1 on 6 matching bases. Between the trimmed V and J ends, which lost 4 bases and 2 bases, there was a span of 12 bases. Germline V gene data show CDR1 as LGHNA and CDR2 as YNFKEQ. The CDR3 is 14 amino acids.

This clone came up once. The rearrangement links TRBV4-1 to TRBJ2-3, with 8 nucleotides matching TRBD2. This CDR3 has 16 amino acids. With V trimmed by 2 bases and J by 4 bases, 8 bases remained unmatched. Germline V CDR1 and CDR2: MGHRA, YSYEKL. The CDR3 bases are TGCGCCAGCAGCCAATTGGGACTAGAAGTTTCAGATACGCAGTATTTT. It yields the protein CASSQLGLEVSDTQYF.

The J gene is TRBJ2-7, the V gene TRBV27; D gene ambiguous. V was trimmed by 6 bases and J by 2 bases, leaving 8 bases between them. The CDR3 is made up of 12 amino acids. The germline V gene encodes CDR1 MNHEY and CDR2 SMNVEV (reference sequence). CDR3 loop: CASRDPTYEQYF. In DNA, the CDR3 is TGTGCCAGCAGGGATCCAACCTACGAGCAGTACTTC.

V usage is TRBV7-6 and J usage is TRBJ2-2, with D tentatively TRBD1 (6 bases). This CDR3 region has 18 residues. V was cut by 1 base and J by 3 bases, with 18 bases left in between. The germline V gene encodes CDR1 SGHVS and CDR2 FNYEAQ. CDR3 coding DNA: TGTGCCAGCAGCTTAGAGTTTGGCGAGGGGGAAGACACCGGGGAGCTGTTTTTT. Encoded protein: CASSLEFGEGEDTGELFF.

The V gene is TRBV2, the J gene TRBJ1-5; 9 bases are a match to TRBD1. With 3 bases clipped from V and 6 bases from J, the junction kept 6 bases outside the gene matches. The CDR3 is 15 residues long. Germline values: CDR1 SNHLY, CDR2 FYNNEI. The CDR3 bases are TGTGCCAGCAGTGATGACAGGGGGATGGGTCAGCCCCAGCATTTT. It codes for CASSDDRGMGQPQHF.

The chain carries TRBV10-2 and TRBJ1-5; D gene ambiguous. CDR1 is WSHSY, CDR2 SAAADI, per germline. CDR3 length: 15 amino acids. V dropped 0 bases and J dropped 5 bases, with 11 bases sitting between them. Here the CDR3 DNA reads TGCGCCAGCAGTGAGTCGACGGAACGCTATCAGCCCCAGCATTTT. Translating gives CASSESTERYQPQHF.

The V call is TRBV29-1, the J call TRBJ2-5; the D is unclear. CDR1 is SQVTM and CDR2 is ANQGSEA in the germline V gene. CDR3 size: 12 residues. V was clipped by 3 bases and J by 5 bases, with 10 bases between them. CDR3 amino acids: CSVDEVSETQYF. In nucleotides, the CDR3 is TGCAGCGTTGATGAGGTTTCGGAGACCCAGTACTTC.

V and J are TRBV5-6 and TRBJ1-2; TRBD1 matches at 10 bases. The CDR3 spans 14 residues. The V gene's germline CDR1 is SGHDT and CDR2 YYEEEE. The junction had 1 base not matched to a gene; V was cut back by 3 bases and J by 2 bases. DNA of the CDR3: TGTGCCAGCAGCTCGGACAGGGGGAACTATGGCTACACCTTC. Residues: CASSSDRGNYGYTF.

The chain uses TRBV29-1 and TRBJ2-3, with D perhaps matching TRBD1 (5 bases). The CDR3 totals 16 residues. V was clipped by 1 base and J by 0 bases, with 14 bases between them. Germline V gives CDR1 SQVTM, CDR2 ANQGSEA. The CDR3, as DNA: TGCAGCGTTGAAGGGGTAGAAGGGGTGAGCACAGATACGCAGTATTTT. Translated: CSVEGVEGVSTDTQYF.

The chain combines TRBV13 with TRBJ2-3, with D perhaps matching TRBD1 (6 bases). The length of the CDR3 is 15 residues. Trimming removed 6 bases from V and 3 bases from J, with 16 bases in between. Germline V gene sequence: CDR1 PRHDT, CDR2 FYEKMQ (reference sequence). CDR3 residues: CASRLRGGYTDTQYF. The CDR3 DNA reads TGTGCCAGCAGGCTAAGAGGGGGTTATACAGATACGCAGTATTTT.

This clone was seen only once. The chain joins TRBV5-5 to TRBJ2-2, with 8 bases aligning to TRBD1. CDR1 is SGHKS and CDR2 is YYEKEE in the germline V gene (reference sequence). V lost 2 bases to trimming and J lost 4 bases; unmatched junction nucleotides: 4. The CDR3 has 15 amino acids. CDR3: CASSLGQGITGELFF. Here the CDR3 DNA reads TGTGCCAGCAGCTTAGGACAGGGAATCACCGGGGAGCTGTTTTTT.

This chain links TRBV6-5 with TRBJ2-2; D may be TRBD1 (5 bases). Trimming removed 2 bases at V and 5 bases at J, with 12 bases between. Germline V gene lookup returns CDR1 MNHEY and CDR2 SVGAGI. The length of the CDR3 is 15 residues. CDR3 in DNA: TGTGCCAGCAGTTACAAGGGGTTCGGGACCGGGGAGCTGTTTTTT. It translates to CASSYKGFGTGELFF.

This clone has more than one count but fewer than ten. CDR3: CASAESYEQYF. CDR3 in DNA: TGCGCCAGCGCTGAATCCTACGAGCAGTACTTC. This rearrangement joins TRBV5-1 to TRBJ2-7; D is unresolved. The germline V gene has CDR1 SGHRS and CDR2 YFSETQ. The CDR3 covers 11 residues. V lost 7 bases, J lost 1 base, and 6 bases lay in between.

This clone showed up just once. V gene TRBV28 combines with J gene TRBJ2-5; D is possibly TRBD2 (5 bases). Germline CDR1 and CDR2: MDHEN and SYDVKM. CDR3 length equals 14 residues. V shed 7 bases and J shed 5 bases, with 17 bases lying between them. The CDR3 nucleotides are TGTGCCAGCACCCTATCGGGATTCGGTGAGACCCAGTACTTC. Protein product: CASTLSGFGETQYF.

The gene calls are TRBV9 and TRBJ1-1, with D unclear. The V end was cut by 0 bases, the J end by 1 base, with 7 bases between. CDR3 size: 14 residues. Germline V gives CDR1 SGDLS, CDR2 YYNGEE. CDR3 nucleotides: TGTGCCAGCAGCGTAGTGGCGGGGAACACTGAAGCTTTCTTT. Amino acid sequence: CASSVVAGNTEAFF.

As DNA, the CDR3 is TGTGCCAGCATGTCGGGGCCCCCCACAGATACGCAGTATTTT. Translated: CASMSGPPTDTQYF. The chain is built from TRBV27 and TRBJ2-3; D is tentatively TRBD1 or TRBD2 (5 bases each). Trimming took off 7 bases at V and 2 bases at J, with 13 bases between the two ends. The germline gives CDR1 MNHEY, CDR2 SMNVEV (reference sequence). This CDR3 region has 14 residues.

This chain uses TRBV10-3 with TRBJ2-3; no clear D gene. The CDR3 consists of 13 residues. Germline CDR1 is ENHRY and CDR2 is SYGVKD. Trimming removed 6 bases from V and 2 bases from J, with 9 bases in between. CDR3 nucleotide sequence: TGTGCCATCAGAGAGGCGGACACAGATACGCAGTATTTT. It is translated as CAIREADTDTQYF.

V gene TRBV5-8 combines with J gene TRBJ1-1; D is perhaps TRBD1 (5 bases). This CDR3 has 13 amino acids. CDR1 is SGHTS and CDR2 is YDEGEE in the germline V gene. V lost 2 bases and J lost 1, with 6 bases in between. The chain's CDR3 is CASSFDRNTEAFF. CDR3 DNA: TGTGCCAGCAGCTTCGACAGGAACACTGAAGCTTTCTTT.

For the CDR3, the DNA is TGTGCCAGCAGTCCTTACAGGACGAGCTCCTACGAGCAGTACTTC. Translated: CASSPYRTSSYEQYF. This chain links TRBV27 with TRBJ2-7, with D possibly being TRBD1 (5 bases). The ends were cut back, 5 bases at V and 0 bases at J, with 14 bases in the middle. CDR1 is MNHEY, CDR2 SMNVEV, per germline (reference sequence). The CDR3 is made up of 15 amino acids.

V usage is TRBV19 and J usage is TRBJ1-1; 8 nucleotides agree with TRBD1. This CDR3 spans 14 amino acids. V lost 5 bases to trimming and J lost 0 bases; unmatched junction nucleotides: 2. Germline CDR1 reads LNHDA; CDR2 reads SQIVND (reference sequence). The CDR3 bases are TGTGCCAGTAGTGGGGACAGGATGAACACTGAAGCTTTCTTT. Encoded protein: CASSGDRMNTEAFF. Full variable domain (rest looked up from reference TRBV19 and TRBJ1-1): DGGITQSPKYLFRKEGQNVTLSCEQNLNHDAMYWYRQDPGQGLRLIYYSQIVNDFQKGDIAEGYSVSREKKESFPLTVTSAQKNPTAFYLCASSGDRMNTEAFFGQGTRLTVV.

The rearrangement joins TRBV9 to TRBJ2-6; either TRBD1 or TRBD2 may fit D (5 bases each). The V end was cut by 0 bases, the J end by 0 bases, with 13 bases between. This CDR3 spans 18 amino acids. From germline, CDR1 is SGDLS and CDR2 YYNGEE. This CDR3 reads CASSVDGYGGSGANVLTF. The CDR3 bases are TGTGCCAGCAGCGTAGACGGTTATGGGGGCTCTGGGGCCAACGTCCTGACTTTC.

V and J are TRBV13 and TRBJ2-1; 8 bases fit TRBD1. The CDR3 is 18 residues long. Germline V gene sequence: CDR1 PRHDT, CDR2 FYEKMQ (reference sequence). Germline trimming cut 7 bases from V and 9 bases from J; bases unmatched to any gene: 23. The chain's CDR3 is CASTPEVRGRGSRPEQFF. DNA for the CDR3: TGTGCCAGCACCCCCGAAGTCAGGGGGCGCGGGTCGCGGCCTGAGCAGTTCTTC. The full variable domain, rest sourced from reference TRBV13 and TRBJ2-1, is AAGVIQSPRHLIKEKRETATLKCYPIPRHDTVYWYQQGPGQDPQFLISFYEKMQSDKGSIPDRFSAQQFSDYHSELNMSSLELGDSALYFCASTPEVRGRGSRPEQFFGPGTRLTVL.